Described below is a single T cell receptor (beta chain) sequence and its context. The CDR3 runs to 14 residues. Per germline, CDR1 SGHTA and CDR2 FQGNSA. V dropped 6 bases and J dropped 6; count of bases not matched to a gene: 5. Authors' methods: Amplifying reference gene primers gave estimates of nucleated cell counts. TCRdb keeps only in-frame clones here, not all; method: immunoSEQ multiplex PCR. Clone size and V and J calls were adopted from that table, with D and trimming inferred from the DNA. Of over 90,000 clones listed, roughly four fifths were seen once; the top ten hold 6% to 7.5%. This record belongs to a study of blood T cell repertoires in COVID-19. Study information: The United States, Italy and Spain supplied acute and convalescent COVID-19 samples. Nucleic acid was either cDNA or gDNA, and it came from T cells, B-cell-depleted T cells, or PBMCs.

The sequenced sample consisted of peripheral blood. This sequence was found in a man aged 50 to 59 with active or convalescent COVID-19. This chain uses TRBV7-2 with TRBJ1-6; 7 bases agree with TRBD1. The CDR3 spells CASREQGFNSPLHF. In DNA, the CDR3 is TGTGCCAGCAGGGAACAGGGGTTTAATTCACCCCTCCACTTT.